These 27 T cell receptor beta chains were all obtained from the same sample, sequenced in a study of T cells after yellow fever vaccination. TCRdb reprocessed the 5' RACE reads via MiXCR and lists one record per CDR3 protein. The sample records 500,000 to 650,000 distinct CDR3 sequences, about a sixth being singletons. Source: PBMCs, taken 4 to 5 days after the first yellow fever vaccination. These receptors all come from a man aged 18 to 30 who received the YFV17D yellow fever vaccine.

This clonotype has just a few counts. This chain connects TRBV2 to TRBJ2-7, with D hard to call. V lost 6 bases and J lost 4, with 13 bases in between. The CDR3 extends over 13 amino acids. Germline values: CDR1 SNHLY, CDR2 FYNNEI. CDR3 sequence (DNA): TGTGCCAGCAGAGACCCAACAGAATACGAGCAGTACGTC. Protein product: CASRDPTEYEQYV.

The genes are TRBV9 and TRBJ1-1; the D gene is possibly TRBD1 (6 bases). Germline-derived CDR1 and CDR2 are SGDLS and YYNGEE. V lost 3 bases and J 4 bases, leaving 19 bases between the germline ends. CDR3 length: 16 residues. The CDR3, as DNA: TGTGCCAGCAGCGGCCTAGGGGGACACCCTTCCACTGAAGCTTTCTTT. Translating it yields CASSGLGGHPSTEAFF.

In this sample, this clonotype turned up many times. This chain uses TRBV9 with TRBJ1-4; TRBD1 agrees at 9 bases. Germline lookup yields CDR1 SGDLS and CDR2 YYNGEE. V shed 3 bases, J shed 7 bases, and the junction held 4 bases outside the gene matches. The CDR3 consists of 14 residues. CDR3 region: CASSATGGREKLFF. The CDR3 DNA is TGTGCCAGCAGCGCGACAGGGGGTCGTGAAAAACTGTTTTTT.

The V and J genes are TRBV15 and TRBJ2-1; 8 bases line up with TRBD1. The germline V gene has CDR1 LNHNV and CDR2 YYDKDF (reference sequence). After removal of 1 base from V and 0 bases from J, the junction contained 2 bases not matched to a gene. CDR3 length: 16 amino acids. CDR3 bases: TGTGCCACCAGCAGAGGACAGGGGAGCTCCTACAATGAGCAGTTCTTC. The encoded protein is CATSRGQGSSYNEQFF.

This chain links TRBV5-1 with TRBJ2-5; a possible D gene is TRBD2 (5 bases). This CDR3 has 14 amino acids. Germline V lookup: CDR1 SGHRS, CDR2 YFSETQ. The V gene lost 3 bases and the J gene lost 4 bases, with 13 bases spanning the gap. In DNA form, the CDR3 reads TGCGCCAGCAGCTCGCCAGGAGAGGGAGAGACCCAGTACTTC. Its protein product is CASSSPGEGETQYF.

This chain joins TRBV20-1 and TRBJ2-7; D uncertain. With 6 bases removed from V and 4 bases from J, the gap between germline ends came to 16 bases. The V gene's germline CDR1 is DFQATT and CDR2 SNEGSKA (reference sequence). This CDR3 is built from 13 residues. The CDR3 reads CSADGRKEYEQYV. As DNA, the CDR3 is TGCAGTGCCGACGGACGGAAGGAATACGAGCAGTACGTC.

CDR3 sequence: CASSLEEGQSGNTGELFF. For the CDR3, the DNA is TGTGCCAGCAGCTTAGAAGAGGGACAAAGTGGGAACACCGGGGAGCTGTTTTTT. The chain is built from TRBV11-2 and TRBJ2-2; maybe TRBD1 (6 bases). Germline V gene lookup returns CDR1 SGHAT and CDR2 FQNNGV. The germline V and J ends were trimmed by 0 bases and 1 base, with 15 bases remaining between them. CDR3 size: 18 residues.

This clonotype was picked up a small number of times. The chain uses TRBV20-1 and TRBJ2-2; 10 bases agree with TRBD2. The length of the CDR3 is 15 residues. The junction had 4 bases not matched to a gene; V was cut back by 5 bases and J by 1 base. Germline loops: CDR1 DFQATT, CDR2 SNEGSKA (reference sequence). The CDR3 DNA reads TGCAGTGCTGGAAGACTAGCGGGGAACACCGGGGAGCTGTTTTTT. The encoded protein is CSAGRLAGNTGELFF.

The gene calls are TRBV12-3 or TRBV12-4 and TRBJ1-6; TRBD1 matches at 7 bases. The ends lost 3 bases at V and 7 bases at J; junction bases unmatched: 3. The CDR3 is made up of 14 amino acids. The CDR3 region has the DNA TGTGCCAGCAGTTTTCGGACAGGCAATTCACCCCTCCACTTT. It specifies CASSFRTGNSPLHF.

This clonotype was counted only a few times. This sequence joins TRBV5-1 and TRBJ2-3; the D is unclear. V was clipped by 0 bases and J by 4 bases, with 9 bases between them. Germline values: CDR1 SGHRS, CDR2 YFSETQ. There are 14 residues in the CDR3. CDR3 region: CASSLATFADTQYF. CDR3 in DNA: TGCGCCAGCAGCTTGGCGACATTTGCAGATACGCAGTATTTT. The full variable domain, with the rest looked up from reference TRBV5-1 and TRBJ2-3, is KAGVTQTPRYLIKTRGQQVTLSCSPISGHRSVSWYQQTPGQGLQFLFEYFSETQRNKGNFPGRFSGRQFSNSRSEMNVSTLELGDSALYLCASSLATFADTQYFGPGTRLTVL.

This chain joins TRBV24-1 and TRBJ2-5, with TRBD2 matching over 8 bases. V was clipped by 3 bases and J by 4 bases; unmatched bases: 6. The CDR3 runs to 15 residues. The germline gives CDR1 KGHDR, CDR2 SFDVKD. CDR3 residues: CATSDITSGGETQYF. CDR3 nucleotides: TGTGCCACCAGTGATATAACTAGCGGAGGAGAGACCCAGTACTTC.

The CDR3 nucleotides read TGTGCCAGCAGTGAACTCGACAGCCATAATTCACCCCTCCACTTT. Its protein is CASSELDSHNSPLHF. V and J are TRBV6-1 and TRBJ1-6, with D perhaps TRBD1 (5 bases). CDR1 is MNHNS, CDR2 SASEGT, per germline. V gave up 2 bases and J gave up 5 bases, with 10 bases separating them. The CDR3 covers 15 residues.

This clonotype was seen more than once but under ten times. CDR3 sequence reads: CASSLGGQPTYEQYF. The DNA for the CDR3 is TGTGCCAGCAGTTTGGGGGGACAGCCCACCTACGAGCAGTACTTC. The chain links TRBV27 to TRBJ2-7; D possibly corresponds to TRBD1 (7 bases). This CDR3 has 15 amino acids. In germline, CDR1 is MNHEY, CDR2 SMNVEV (reference sequence). Deletions cut 3 bases from V and 2 bases from J, with 14 bases between.

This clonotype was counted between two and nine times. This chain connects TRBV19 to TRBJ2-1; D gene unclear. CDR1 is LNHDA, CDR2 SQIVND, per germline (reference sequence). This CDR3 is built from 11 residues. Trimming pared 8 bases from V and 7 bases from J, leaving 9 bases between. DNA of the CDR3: TGTGCCAGTCACAGCCGAAATGAGCAGTTCTTC. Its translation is CASHSRNEQFF.

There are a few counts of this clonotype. The chain's CDR3 is CASSRNPSGSGVTDTQYF. The CDR3 DNA is TGTGCCAGCAGCCGAAACCCCAGTGGTAGCGGGGTAACAGATACGCAGTATTTT. The rearrangement joins TRBV4-2 to TRBJ2-3; 8 bases fit TRBD2. The CDR3 totals 18 residues. V shed 4 bases and J 3 bases; nucleotides not matched to a gene: 15. The V gene's germline CDR1 is LGHNA and CDR2 YNFKEQ.

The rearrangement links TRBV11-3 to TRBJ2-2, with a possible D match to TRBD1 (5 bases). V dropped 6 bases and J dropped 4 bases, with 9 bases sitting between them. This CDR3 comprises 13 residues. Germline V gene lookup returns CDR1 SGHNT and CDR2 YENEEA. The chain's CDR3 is CASRWGTTGELFF. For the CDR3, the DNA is TGTGCCAGCAGGTGGGGCACCACCGGGGAGCTGTTTTTT.

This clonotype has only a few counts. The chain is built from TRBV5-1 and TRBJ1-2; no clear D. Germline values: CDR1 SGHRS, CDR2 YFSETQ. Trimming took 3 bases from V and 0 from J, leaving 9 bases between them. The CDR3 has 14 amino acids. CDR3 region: CASSSRTSNYGYTF. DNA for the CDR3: TGCGCCAGCAGCTCCCGGACCTCTAACTATGGCTACACCTTC. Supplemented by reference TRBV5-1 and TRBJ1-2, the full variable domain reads KAGVTQTPRYLIKTRGQQVTLSCSPISGHRSVSWYQQTPGQGLQFLFEYFSETQRNKGNFPGRFSGRQFSNSRSEMNVSTLELGDSALYLCASSSRTSNYGYTFGSGTRLTVV.

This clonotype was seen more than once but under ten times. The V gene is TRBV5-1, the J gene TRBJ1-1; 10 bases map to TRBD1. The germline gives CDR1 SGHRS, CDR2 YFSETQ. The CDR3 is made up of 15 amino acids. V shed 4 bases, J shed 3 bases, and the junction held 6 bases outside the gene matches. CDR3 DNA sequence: TGCGCCAGCAGCGCGACAGGGGGCGACGACACTGAAGCTTTCTTT. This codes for CASSATGGDDTEAFF.

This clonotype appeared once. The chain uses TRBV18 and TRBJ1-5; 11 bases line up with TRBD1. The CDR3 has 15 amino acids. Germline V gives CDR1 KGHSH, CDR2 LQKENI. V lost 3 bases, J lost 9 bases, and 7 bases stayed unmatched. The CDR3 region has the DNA TGTGCCAGCTCACCGGGACAGGGGGATGTTTCGCCCCAGCATTTT. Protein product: CASSPGQGDVSPQHF. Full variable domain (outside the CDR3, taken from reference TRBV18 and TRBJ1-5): NAGVMQNPRHLVRRRGQEARLRCSPMKGHSHVYWYRQLPEEGLKFMVYLQKENIIDESGMPKERFSAEFPKEGPSILRIQQVVRGDSAAYFCASSPGQGDVSPQHFGDGTRLSIL.

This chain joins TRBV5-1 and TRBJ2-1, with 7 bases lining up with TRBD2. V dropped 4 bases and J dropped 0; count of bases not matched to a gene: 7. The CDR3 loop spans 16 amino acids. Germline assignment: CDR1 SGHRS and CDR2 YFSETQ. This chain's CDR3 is CASSRGVAGSYNEQFF. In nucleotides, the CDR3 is TGCGCCAGCAGCCGGGGTGTAGCGGGCTCCTACAATGAGCAGTTCTTC. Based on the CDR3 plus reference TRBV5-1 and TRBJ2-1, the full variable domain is KAGVTQTPRYLIKTRGQQVTLSCSPISGHRSVSWYQQTPGQGLQFLFEYFSETQRNKGNFPGRFSGRQFSNSRSEMNVSTLELGDSALYLCASSRGVAGSYNEQFFGPGTRLTVL.

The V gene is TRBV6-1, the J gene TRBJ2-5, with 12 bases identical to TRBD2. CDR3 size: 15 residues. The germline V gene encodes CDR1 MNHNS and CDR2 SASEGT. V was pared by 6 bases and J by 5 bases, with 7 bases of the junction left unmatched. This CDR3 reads CASSHGLAGGETQYF. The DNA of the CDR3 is TGTGCCAGCAGCCACGGGCTAGCGGGGGGGGAGACCCAGTACTTC.

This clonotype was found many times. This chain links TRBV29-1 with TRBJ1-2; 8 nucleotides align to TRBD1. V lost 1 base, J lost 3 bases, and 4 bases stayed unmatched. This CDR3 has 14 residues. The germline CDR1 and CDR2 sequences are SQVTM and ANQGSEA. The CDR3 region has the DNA TGCAGCGTTGAAGGCCCAGGGGGCGACTATGGCTACACCTTC. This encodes CSVEGPGGDYGYTF.

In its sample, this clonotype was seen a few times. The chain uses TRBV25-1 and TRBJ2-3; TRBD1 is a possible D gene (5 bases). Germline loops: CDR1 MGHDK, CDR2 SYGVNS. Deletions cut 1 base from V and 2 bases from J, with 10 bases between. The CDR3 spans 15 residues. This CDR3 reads CASSEFQGYTDTQYF. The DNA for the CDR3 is TGTGCCAGCAGTGAATTTCAGGGTTACACAGATACGCAGTATTTT.

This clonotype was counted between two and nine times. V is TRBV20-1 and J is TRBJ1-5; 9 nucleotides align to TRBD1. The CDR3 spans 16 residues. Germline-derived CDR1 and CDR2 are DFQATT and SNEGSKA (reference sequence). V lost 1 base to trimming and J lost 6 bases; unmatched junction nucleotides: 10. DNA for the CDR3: TGCAGTGCTAGAGGGACAGGGGTCCATGGTGGTCAGCCCCAGCATTTT. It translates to CSARGTGVHGGQPQHF.

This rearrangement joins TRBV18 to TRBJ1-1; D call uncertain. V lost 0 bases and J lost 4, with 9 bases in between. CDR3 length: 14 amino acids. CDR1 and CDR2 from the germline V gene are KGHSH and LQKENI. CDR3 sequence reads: CASSPPSLLTEAFF. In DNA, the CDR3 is TGTGCCAGCTCACCACCTTCTCTACTCACTGAAGCTTTCTTT.

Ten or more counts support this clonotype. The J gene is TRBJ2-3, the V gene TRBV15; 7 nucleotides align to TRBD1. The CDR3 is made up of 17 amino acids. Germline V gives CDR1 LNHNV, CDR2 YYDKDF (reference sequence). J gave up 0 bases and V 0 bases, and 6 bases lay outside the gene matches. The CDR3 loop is CATSRDKLTGSTDTQYF. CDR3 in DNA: TGTGCCACCAGCAGAGATAAGTTGACAGGGAGCACAGATACGCAGTATTTT.

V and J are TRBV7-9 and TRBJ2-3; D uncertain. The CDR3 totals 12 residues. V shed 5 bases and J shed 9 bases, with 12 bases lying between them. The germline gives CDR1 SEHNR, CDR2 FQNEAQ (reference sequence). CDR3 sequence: CASSVTGRTQYF. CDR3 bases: TGTGCCAGCAGCGTGACCGGGCGGACGCAGTATTTT.